Below are 28 T cell receptor beta chains sequenced from a single sample in a study of blood T cell repertoires in COVID-19. TCRdb's table, derived via immunoSEQ multiplex PCR, lists solely in-frame clones and lacks some. The sample includes just under 250,000 clones, about 89% seen only once; the top ten take 3.5% to 4.5%. Material: PBMCs or T cells enriched from blood (not recorded which). Source of these receptors: a woman younger than 45 who had recovered from COVID-19.

J is TRBJ1-4 and V is TRBV9; TRBD1 is a possible D gene (5 bases). Trimming shortened V by 2 bases and J by 0 bases, and 11 bases separated the two germline ends. Germline loops: CDR1 SGDLS, CDR2 YYNGEE. This CDR3 region has 16 residues. The CDR3 bases are TGTGCCAGCAGCGTGGATACAGGAACAACTAATGAAAAACTGTTTTTT. It is translated as CASSVDTGTTNEKLFF.

The V gene is TRBV15, the J gene TRBJ1-2; 10 bases line up with TRBD1. Trimming took 1 base from V and 4 from J; bases not matched to a gene: 0. This CDR3 contains 14 residues. Germline V CDR1 and CDR2: LNHNV, YYDKDF (reference sequence). As DNA, the CDR3 is TGTGCCACCAGCAGAGGACAGGGGGCCTATGGCTACACCTTC. Its protein product is CATSRGQGAYGYTF.

V usage is TRBV20-1 and J usage is TRBJ2-3; D gene unclear. CDR3 length equals 14 residues. V lost 3 bases to trimming and J lost 2 bases, with 12 bases between them. Germline CDR1 DFQATT, CDR2 SNEGSKA (reference sequence). The CDR3, as DNA: TGCAGTGCTAGTTTGGGCTATCTCACAGATACGCAGTATTTT. It specifies CSASLGYLTDTQYF.

V usage is TRBV5-6 and J usage is TRBJ1-5; tentatively, D is TRBD1 (5 bases). Germline assignment: CDR1 SGHDT and CDR2 YYEEEE. Trimming stripped 4 bases from V and 2 bases from J, with 16 bases between. CDR3 length: 16 residues. CDR3 coding DNA: TGTGCCAGCAGCGAAGCCGGGCCCAGGGGCAATCAGCCCCAGCATTTT. Translating gives CASSEAGPRGNQPQHF.

This clone was picked up one time. The chain is built from TRBV28 and TRBJ2-7; 8 bases match TRBD1. Germline loops: CDR1 MDHEN, CDR2 SYDVKM. The CDR3 consists of 14 residues. The J segment lost 2 bases and the V segment lost 4 bases, leaving 4 bases of the junction unmatched. The CDR3, as DNA: TGTGCCAGCAGTTATCCGGGACAGGCCTACGAGCAGTACTTC. It translates to CASSYPGQAYEQYF.

The V gene is TRBV7-2, the J gene TRBJ2-7; 9 bases are shared with TRBD2. The CDR3 spans 14 residues. Unmatched junction bases numbered 11, after V lost 6 bases and J lost 8 bases. The germline gives CDR1 SGHTA, CDR2 FQGNSA. The CDR3 sequence: CASRNSSLAGKQYF. For the CDR3, the DNA is TGTGCCAGCAGAAATTCCTCCCTAGCGGGAAAGCAGTACTTC. The complete variable domain, with remaining parts taken from reference TRBV7-2 and TRBJ2-7, reads GAGVSQSPSNKVTEKGKDVELRCDPISGHTALYWYRQSLGQGLEFLIYFQGNSAPDKSGLPSDRFSAERTGGSVSTLTIQRTQQEDSAVYLCASRNSSLAGKQYFGPGTRLTVT.

The chain uses TRBV7-2 and TRBJ2-7; TRBD1 agrees at 7 bases. CDR1 is SGHTA, CDR2 FQGNSA, per germline. Trimming took 5 bases from V and 3 from J; bases not matched to a gene: 7. The CDR3 runs to 14 residues. The CDR3 spells CASSDRVQVYEQYF. In DNA, the CDR3 is TGTGCCAGCAGCGACAGGGTTCAAGTCTACGAGCAGTACTTC.

The rearrangement joins TRBV6-5 to TRBJ1-2; D is undetermined. Germline CDR1 MNHEY, CDR2 SVGAGI. V gave up 10 bases and J gave up 0 bases, with 12 bases separating them. The CDR3 totals 13 residues. The CDR3 nucleotides are TGTGCCACTTGTGGCACAACTAACTATGGCTACACCTTC. Encoded protein: CATCGTTNYGYTF.

The chain employs TRBV15 and TRBJ1-1, with 10 bases lining up with TRBD1. The CDR3 sequence is 17 residues long. V lost 7 bases and J lost 0; bases outside the gene matches: 11. The germline V gene has CDR1 LNHNV and CDR2 YYDKDF (reference sequence). The CDR3 spells CATKPSRDRGLNTEAFF. Written as DNA, the CDR3 is TGTGCCACCAAACCAAGCAGGGACAGGGGACTGAACACTGAAGCTTTCTTT.

This clone was seen once. Here the CDR3 reads CASSLDPTGGSQPQHF. The CDR3 nucleotides read TGTGCCAGCAGCTTAGATCCGACAGGGGGCAGTCAGCCCCAGCATTTT. This chain connects TRBV7-2 to TRBJ1-5; 10 positions agree with TRBD1. From germline, CDR1 is SGHTA and CDR2 FQGNSA. V trimming: 1 base; J trimming: 6 bases; junction bases outside the gene matches: 6. The CDR3 is 16 residues long.

Written as DNA, the CDR3 is TGTGCCAGCAGTGAGGGACAGGGATACACTGAAGCTTTCTTT. As protein: CASSEGQGYTEAFF. The V and J genes are TRBV28 and TRBJ1-1; 9 bases match TRBD1. J was trimmed by 3 bases and V by 5 bases; bases with no gene match: 4. CDR1 MDHEN and CDR2 SYDVKM come from the germline V gene. The CDR3 has 14 amino acids.

This chain joins TRBV19 and TRBJ2-1; 12 positions match TRBD2. Germline CDR1 reads LNHDA; CDR2 reads SQIVND (reference sequence). V shed 0 bases, J shed 0 bases, and the junction held 12 bases outside the gene matches. The CDR3 length is 21 residues. CDR3 bases: TGTGCCAGTAGTATAGATGGACTAGCGGGAACAACATGGAGCTCCTACAATGAGCAGTTCTTC. Protein: CASSIDGLAGTTWSSYNEQFF.

The rearrangement links TRBV7-2 to TRBJ2-3; TRBD2 agrees at 14 bases. The CDR3 is 19 residues long. CDR1 SGHTA and CDR2 FQGNSA come from the germline V gene. The J segment lost 5 bases and the V segment lost 4 bases, leaving 14 bases of the junction unmatched. The CDR3 DNA reads TGTGCCAGCAGCTCCCGGACTAGCGGGAGGTATCTTACGAGAGATACGCAGTATTTT. It yields the protein CASSSRTSGRYLTRDTQYF.

The chain is built from TRBV28 and TRBJ1-2, with D maybe TRBD1 (5 bases). Trimming removed 5 bases at V and 7 bases at J, with 17 bases between. CDR3 length: 14 residues. Germline V gene data show CDR1 as MDHEN and CDR2 as SYDVKM. The CDR3 DNA follows: TGTGCCAGCAGTCCCGGGAGGCCCGGGGGTGGCTACACCTTC. This sequence encodes CASSPGRPGGGYTF.

The gene calls are TRBV15 and TRBJ1-1; 8 bases are a match to TRBD1. This CDR3 has 14 residues. With V trimmed by 6 bases and J by 4 bases, 7 bases remained unmatched. Germline V gene sequence: CDR1 LNHNV, CDR2 YYDKDF (reference sequence). This CDR3 is CATRGRGRSTEAFF. The CDR3 DNA follows: TGTGCCACCAGGGGCAGGGGGCGGAGCACTGAAGCTTTCTTT.

This rearrangement joins TRBV27 to TRBJ2-3, with D unresolved. V lost 6 bases, J lost 1 base, and 11 bases lay in between. Germline assignment: CDR1 MNHEY and CDR2 SMNVEV (reference sequence). This CDR3 is built from 14 residues. CDR3 DNA: TGTGCCAGCAGGCATGACGCGGGCACAGATACGCAGTATTTT. Its protein product is CASRHDAGTDTQYF.

The chain is built from TRBV5-4 and TRBJ2-2; a weak D match, TRBD2 (5 bases). Germline V lookup: CDR1 SGHNT, CDR2 YYREEE (reference sequence). The CDR3 contains 13 residues. The V end was cut by 2 bases, the J end by 5 bases, with 7 bases between. CDR3 nucleotide sequence: TGTGCCAGCAGCTTCCCGGGGACCGGGGAGCTGTTTTTT. Translating it yields CASSFPGTGELFF.

The rearrangement joins TRBV29-1 to TRBJ2-1; 9 bases map to TRBD2. Trimming cost V 4 bases and J 4 bases; bases outside gene matches: 14. This CDR3 contains 17 residues. The germline V gene encodes CDR1 SQVTM and CDR2 ANQGSEA. The CDR3 coding sequence is TGCAGCGTTGCTCTTAAAGATTTCGCGGGAGGGTACAATGAGCAGTTCTTC. This codes for CSVALKDFAGGYNEQFF.

The chain is built from TRBV19 and TRBJ1-1, with TRBD1 matching over 9 bases. This CDR3 spans 14 amino acids. Losses at the gene ends were 6 bases for V and 4 bases for J; bases not matched to a gene: 6. Germline CDR1 and CDR2: LNHDA and SQIVND (reference sequence). This CDR3 is CASRVTGGITEAFF. The DNA of the CDR3 is TGTGCCAGTAGAGTGACAGGGGGGATCACTGAAGCTTTCTTT.

The V call is TRBV24-1, the J call TRBJ2-3; 14 positions match TRBD2. Per germline, CDR1 KGHDR and CDR2 SFDVKD. After removal of 4 bases from V and 3 bases from J, the junction contained 5 bases not matched to a gene. This CDR3 has 17 residues. Written as DNA, the CDR3 is TGTGCCACCAGTGACCCGACTAGCGGGAGGGCAACAGATACGCAGTATTTT. This gives the protein CATSDPTSGRATDTQYF.

This clone was observed a single time. The chain recombines TRBV6-5 with TRBJ1-5, with 10 bases identical to TRBD1. This CDR3 is 16 amino acids long. Germline V gene lookup returns CDR1 MNHEY and CDR2 SVGAGI. Losses at the gene ends were 4 bases for V and 3 bases for J; bases not matched to a gene: 6. The CDR3 DNA reads TGTGCCAGCAGTTCCGCGACAGGGGGCTCCAATCAGCCCCAGCATTTT. This encodes CASSSATGGSNQPQHF.

This rearrangement joins TRBV18 to TRBJ1-5; 7 bases align to TRBD1. CDR3 size: 15 residues. V shed 4 bases, J shed 3 bases, and the junction held 6 bases outside the gene matches. Per the germline V gene, CDR1 is KGHSH and CDR2 is LQKENI. The CDR3 DNA sequence: TGTGCCAGCTCACTCACAGGGGCCCTCAATCAGCCCCAGCATTTT. This encodes CASSLTGALNQPQHF.

This chain links TRBV7-8 with TRBJ2-2; TRBD1 aligns across 8 bases. Germline CDR1 reads SGHVS; CDR2 reads FQNEAQ. V trimming: 4 bases; J trimming: 3 bases; junction bases outside the gene matches: 7. This CDR3 spans 16 amino acids. The CDR3 sequence is CASSSRLTGDTGELFF. For the CDR3, the DNA is TGTGCCAGCAGCTCCAGACTGACAGGGGACACCGGGGAGCTGTTTTTT.

The chain has TRBV27 and TRBJ1-1; D gene ambiguous. The CDR3 sequence is 13 residues long. Between the trimmed V and J ends, which lost 3 bases and 5 bases, there was a span of 10 bases. The germline gives CDR1 MNHEY, CDR2 SMNVEV (reference sequence). This chain's CDR3 is CASSLSLGTEAFF. For the CDR3, the DNA is TGTGCCAGCAGTTTGTCCCTCGGGACTGAAGCTTTCTTT.

The gene calls are TRBV7-8 and TRBJ1-1, with 7 bases aligning to TRBD1. From germline, CDR1 is SGHVS and CDR2 FQNEAQ. The CDR3 runs 16 residues. Germline trimming cut 1 base from V and 4 bases from J; bases unmatched to any gene: 9. CDR3 sequence: CASSLGVGQGVTEAFF. The CDR3, as DNA: TGTGCCAGCAGCTTAGGGGTTGGTCAGGGGGTCACTGAAGCTTTCTTT.

V is TRBV10-3 and J is TRBJ1-1, with no clear D. CDR1 is ENHRY and CDR2 is SYGVKD in the germline V gene. This CDR3 has 12 residues. Trimming stripped 6 bases from V and 4 bases from J, with 9 bases between. The CDR3 nucleotides are TGTGCCATCAGGGGAGTATTCACTGAAGCTTTCTTT. Translated, it gives CAIRGVFTEAFF.

The rearrangement links TRBV30 to TRBJ2-3; 8 positions agree with TRBD2. V lost 4 bases and J lost 2; bases outside the gene matches: 8. The germline gives CDR1 GTSNPN, CDR2 SVGIG (reference sequence). The CDR3 is 15 amino acids. In DNA, the CDR3 is TGTGCCTGGACTCCCGGCGGGAGGTACACAGATACGCAGTATTTT. Translating it yields CAWTPGGRYTDTQYF.

The table lists this clone with a few counts. The V and J genes are TRBV11-2 and TRBJ1-3, with 8 bases aligning to TRBD1. Germline trimming cut 1 base from V and 8 bases from J; bases unmatched to any gene: 10. Germline V gene lookup returns CDR1 SGHAT and CDR2 FQNNGV. The CDR3 runs 16 residues. The CDR3: CASSLAPLDRGHTIYF. CDR3 nucleotide sequence: TGTGCCAGCAGCTTAGCCCCCCTCGACAGGGGCCACACCATATATTTT.